The 14 T cell receptor beta chains listed next were all sequenced from one sample in a study of graft-versus-host responses after intestinal transplantation. These TCRs' antigens remain unknown. Some clones are missing from TCRdb's copy, which holds only in-frame ones; the method was immunoSEQ multiplex PCR. The sample carries over 100,000 clones, roughly 93% recorded once. The sequences come from unstimulated CD4+ T cells sorted from spleen or lymph node cells, collected before intestinal transplant. The receptors shown here come from a human donor who received an intestinal transplant.

For the CDR3, the DNA is TGTGCCAGCACCATCAATACTTATGAGCAGTTCTTC. Translated: CASTINTYEQFF. The rearrangement joins TRBV7-2 to TRBJ2-1; D remains ambiguous. Trimming took off 7 bases at V and 8 bases at J, with 12 bases between the two ends. The CDR3 runs to 12 residues. Germline V gives CDR1 SGHTA, CDR2 FQGNSA.

The chain carries TRBV6-5 and TRBJ1-2; D may be TRBD1 (5 bases). The CDR3 is made up of 14 amino acids. The germline V and J ends were trimmed by 6 bases and 0 bases, with 11 bases remaining between them. Germline lookup yields CDR1 MNHEY and CDR2 SVGAGI. The CDR3, as DNA: TGTGCCAGCAGACGGGGACCGTCTAACTATGGCTACACCTTC. It codes for CASRRGPSNYGYTF.

The V call is TRBV6-1, the J call TRBJ2-7; D not resolved. The CDR3 loop spans 11 amino acids. V lost 6 bases and J 4 bases, leaving 7 bases between the germline ends. Germline CDR1 reads MNHNS; CDR2 reads SASEGT. The CDR3 nucleotides are TGTGCCAGCAGCCGTCGGTACGAGCAGTACTTC. Encoded protein: CASSRRYEQYF.

The chain links TRBV20-1 to TRBJ1-2; D uncertain. The CDR3 contains 10 residues. With 3 bases removed from V and 7 bases from J, the gap between germline ends came to 6 bases. Germline CDR1 reads DFQATT; CDR2 reads SNEGSKA (reference sequence). The CDR3 here is CSASRRGYTF. CDR3 sequence (DNA): TGCAGTGCTAGTAGGCGTGGCTACACCTTC.

This clone appeared a single time. This sequence joins TRBV5-5 and TRBJ2-2, with 7 bases aligning to TRBD2. Trimming at V came to 5 bases and at J to 6 bases, leaving 10 bases not matched to a gene. This CDR3 has 15 residues. Germline CDR1 SGHKS, CDR2 YYEKEE (reference sequence). The CDR3 sequence is CASRFSLREPGELFF. DNA for the CDR3: TGTGCCAGCAGGTTCTCTTTGCGGGAGCCCGGGGAGCTGTTTTTT.

V is TRBV5-1 and J is TRBJ1-5, with TRBD1 identical over 7 bases. Per the germline V gene, CDR1 is SGHRS and CDR2 is YFSETQ. V lost 4 bases and J lost 0; bases outside the gene matches: 1. The length of the CDR3 is 14 residues. For the CDR3, the DNA is TGCGCCAGCAGCACAGGGGATAGCAATCAGCCCCAGCATTTT. Its protein is CASSTGDSNQPQHF. Based on the CDR3 plus reference TRBV5-1 and TRBJ1-5, the full variable domain is KAGVTQTPRYLIKTRGQQVTLSCSPISGHRSVSWYQQTPGQGLQFLFEYFSETQRNKGNFPGRFSGRQFSNSRSEMNVSTLELGDSALYLCASSTGDSNQPQHFGDGTRLSIL.

This chain connects TRBV21-1 to TRBJ2-1. TRBV21-1 is classified as a pseudogene. There are 12 residues in the CDR3. CDR3 residues: CASTDFRSFPFF. CDR3 nucleotide sequence: TGTGCCAGCACCGATTTCCGCTCCTTTCCGTTCTTC.

This rearrangement joins TRBV18 to TRBJ2-7, with unresolved D. V dropped 4 bases and J dropped 2 bases, with 9 bases sitting between them. The germline V gene has CDR1 KGHSH and CDR2 LQKENI. CDR3 length: 13 amino acids. In nucleotides, the CDR3 is TGTGCCAGCTCACTGGGCCCTACCTACGAGCAGTACTTC. Protein product: CASSLGPTYEQYF.

The rearrangement joins TRBV9 to TRBJ2-1; D unclear. The germline gives CDR1 SGDLS, CDR2 YYNGEE. The V gene lost 2 bases and the J gene lost 2 bases, with 11 bases spanning the gap. The length of the CDR3 is 15 residues. CDR3: CASSVLVSPYNEQFF. The CDR3 region has the DNA TGTGCCAGCAGCGTTCTAGTCTCTCCCTACAATGAGCAGTTCTTC.

V and J are TRBV28 and TRBJ1-1; no clear D gene. Trimming pared 3 bases from V and 1 base from J, leaving 3 bases between. The CDR3 is made up of 12 amino acids. Germline V gene sequence: CDR1 MDHEN, CDR2 SYDVKM. CDR3 region: CASSFRNTEAFF. Written as DNA, the CDR3 is TGTGCCAGCAGTTTTCGGAACACTGAAGCTTTCTTT.

The chain employs TRBV6-1 and TRBJ2-5; a weak D match, TRBD2 (9 bases). Trimming took off 9 bases at V and 3 bases at J, with 20 bases between the two ends. Germline-derived CDR1 and CDR2 are MNHNS and SASEGT. The CDR3 is 15 residues long. In DNA, the CDR3 is TGTGCCAGTGTGACAGGGGTAGCGGGAGAAGAGACCCAGTACTTC. Translated: CASVTGVAGEETQYF.

The V call is TRBV30, the J call TRBJ1-5; TRBD1 is a possible D gene (5 bases). The CDR3 contains 15 residues. Germline CDR1 and CDR2: GTSNPN and SVGIG (reference sequence). Trimming cost V 3 bases and J 1 base, with 13 bases left between them. CDR3 in DNA: TGTGCCTGGAGCGGGGGAGCTGGAAGCAATCAGCCCCAGCATTTT. Its translation: CAWSGGAGSNQPQHF.

The chain has TRBV6-5 and TRBJ2-7; possibly TRBD1 or TRBD2 for D (5 bases each). Trimming pared 5 bases from V and 4 bases from J, leaving 12 bases between. CDR3 length: 13 residues. Germline CDR1 is MNHEY and CDR2 is SVGAGI. As DNA, the CDR3 is TGTGCCAGCAGTCCTGGGACGGCGTACGAGCAGTACTTC. Translation gives CASSPGTAYEQYF.

The chain recombines TRBV30 with TRBJ2-7; D remains unclear. The length of the CDR3 is 14 residues. V shed 0 bases and J shed 2 bases, with 11 bases lying between them. CDR1 is GTSNPN, CDR2 SVGIG, per germline (reference sequence). The CDR3 is CAWSVGQKTYEQYF. CDR3 nucleotides: TGTGCCTGGAGTGTAGGGCAGAAGACCTACGAGCAGTACTTC.